These 5 T cell receptor beta chains came from one sample sequenced in a study of T-cell reconstitution after alpha-beta-depleted transplantation in children. A TCRbeta library incorporating unique molecular identifiers was prepared. TCRdb redid the calling of the PCR reads with MiXCR, one entry per CDR3 protein. This table has about 420,000 distinct CDR3 sequences, around 15% appearing once. Sequencing was performed on PBMCs, mostly from graft donor cells, taken 360 days after TCRalphabeta/CD19-depleted stem cell transplant. These receptors all come from a boy under two years old who had a stem cell transplant for Wiskott-Aldrich syndrome, so the T cells may come from the graft donor.

Concerning this clonotype itself: A junction end diverges from the germline sequence, so it may reflect a read error. The V call is TRBV11-2, the J call TRBJ2-3, with TRBD2 identical over 14 bases. CDR1 and CDR2 (germline): SGHAT, FQNNGV. The CDR3 length is 16 residues. This CDR3 is CASSPRLAGGHEAQYF. In DNA form, the CDR3 reads TGTGCCAGCAGCCCTAGACTAGCGGGGGGGCATGAAGCGCAGTACTTT.

The J gene is TRBJ2-5, the V gene TRBV10-3, with D uncertain. Trimming shortened V by 4 bases and J by 3 bases, and 9 bases separated the two germline ends. Germline V gene lookup returns CDR1 ENHRY and CDR2 SYGVKD. The length of the CDR3 is 13 residues. CDR3 bases: TGTGCCATCAGTGGGCATGACGAAGAGACCCAGTACTTC. Its protein is CAISGHDEETQYF.

Comments on this clonotype: Relative to the germline gene, one junction end is altered; a read error may explain this. The chain carries TRBV3-1 and TRBJ2-3; 8 bases map to TRBD2. Looked up from germline, CDR1 is LGHDT and CDR2 is YNNKEL (reference sequence). This CDR3 spans 18 amino acids. CDR3 coding DNA: TGTGCCTGCAGTTTACGGATGTCGGCGGGGGGCAGGACAGATACGCAGTATTTT. Translation: CACSLRMSAGGRTDTQYF.

This chain uses TRBV12-3 or TRBV12-4 with TRBJ2-7; 8 bases align to TRBD1. V lost 2 bases, J lost 3 bases, and 6 bases stayed unmatched. The CDR3 is 15 amino acids. The CDR3: CASSLRTGKNYEQYF. CDR3 coding DNA: TGTGCCAGCAGTTTAAGGACAGGGAAAAACTACGAGCAGTACTTC.

The sample holds a few counts of this clonotype. The gene calls are TRBV7-9 and TRBJ1-5; TRBD1 aligns across 7 bases. The ends lost 4 bases at V and 7 bases at J; junction bases unmatched: 7. Germline CDR1 is SEHNR and CDR2 is FQNEAQ (reference sequence). The CDR3 has 14 residues. This CDR3 reads CASSSTGDGQPQHF. For the CDR3, the DNA is TGTGCCAGCAGCTCAACAGGGGATGGGCAGCCCCAGCATTTT.